Included here is one T cell receptor beta chain sequence, with context. This clonotype was seen only a few times. It has no known antigen specificity. No base-level quality is on record; no much larger clone is a single base apart. This sample was taken from a study of patients and donors after allogeneic stem cell transplantation (TCRdb year 2020). V is cut back by 4 bases and J by 8 bases, with 10 bases in the junction unmatched. CDR1 and CDR2 are drawn from the germline V gene: SGHTA, FQGNSA. Including cysteine and phenylalanine, the CDR3 has 15 amino acids. CDR3 DNA is the only sequence kept; it has 45 bases, read in frame from the first base. Libraries were constructed by RT-PCR. The sample was run on a NextSeq 550. Starting from the raw public reads, TCRdb applied fastp trimming at Q25, assembled clones with MiXCR and retained in-frame beta chains. Every CDR3 protein is listed once, alongside the most common genes and DNA of its rows. The sample contains more than 850,000 distinct CDR3 sequences, roughly 18% of them found a single time. Jointly, the top ten make up roughly 6% of the sample.

Recombination joined TRBV7-2 with TRBJ2-7, with TRBD2 identical over 11 junction bases. The sample comprised blood, either unsorted or a sorted T cell fraction (not recorded which). The sequence derives from a human donor who was either an allogeneic HSCT recipient or a stem cell or donor lymphocyte infusion donor (not recorded which). It is not recorded whose cells these are; they may come from a transplant donor. The nucleotide sequence reads as follows: TGTGCCAGCAGCTCACCGACTAGCGGGGACTTGCAGCAGTACTTC. The resulting protein is CASSSPTSGDLQQYF.